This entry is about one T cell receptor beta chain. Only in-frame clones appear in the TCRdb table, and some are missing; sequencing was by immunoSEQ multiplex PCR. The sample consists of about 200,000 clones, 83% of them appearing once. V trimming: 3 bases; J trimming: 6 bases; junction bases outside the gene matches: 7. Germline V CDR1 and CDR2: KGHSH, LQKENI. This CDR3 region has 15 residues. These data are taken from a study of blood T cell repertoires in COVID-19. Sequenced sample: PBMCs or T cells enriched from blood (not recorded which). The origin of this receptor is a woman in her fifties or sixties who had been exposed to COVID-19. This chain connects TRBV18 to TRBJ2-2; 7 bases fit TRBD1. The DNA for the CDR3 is TGTGCCAGCTCACCGCGACAGGGTGACGCCGGGGAGCTGTTTTTT. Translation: CASSPRQGDAGELFF.